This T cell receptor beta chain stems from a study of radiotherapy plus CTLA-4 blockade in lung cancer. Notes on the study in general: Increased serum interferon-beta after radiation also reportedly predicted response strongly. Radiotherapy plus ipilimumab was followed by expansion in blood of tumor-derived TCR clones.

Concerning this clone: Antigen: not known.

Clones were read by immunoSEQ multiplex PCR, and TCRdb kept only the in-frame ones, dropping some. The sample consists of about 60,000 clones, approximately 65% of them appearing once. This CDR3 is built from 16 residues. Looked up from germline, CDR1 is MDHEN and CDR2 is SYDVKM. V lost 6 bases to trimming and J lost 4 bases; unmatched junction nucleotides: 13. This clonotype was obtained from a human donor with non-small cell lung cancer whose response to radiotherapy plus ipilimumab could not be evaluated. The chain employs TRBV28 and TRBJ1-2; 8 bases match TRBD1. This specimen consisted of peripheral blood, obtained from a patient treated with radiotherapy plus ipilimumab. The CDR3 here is CASSRITGGGLYGYTF. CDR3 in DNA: TGTGCCAGCAGCCGAATCACAGGGGGGGGGCTCTATGGCTACACCTTC.